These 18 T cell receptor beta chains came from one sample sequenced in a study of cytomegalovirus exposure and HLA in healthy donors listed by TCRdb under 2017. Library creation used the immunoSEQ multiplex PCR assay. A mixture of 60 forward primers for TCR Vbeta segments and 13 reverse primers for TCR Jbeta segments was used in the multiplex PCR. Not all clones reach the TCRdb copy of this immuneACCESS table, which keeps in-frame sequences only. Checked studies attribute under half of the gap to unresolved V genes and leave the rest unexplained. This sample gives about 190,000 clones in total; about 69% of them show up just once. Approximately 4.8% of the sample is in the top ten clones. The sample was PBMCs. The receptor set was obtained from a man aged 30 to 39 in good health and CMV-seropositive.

This CDR3 is CASPLASRDNQPQHF. Written as DNA, the CDR3 is TGTGCCAGCCCCCTGGCAAGCAGGGACAATCAGCCCCAGCATTTT. The V call is TRBV5-5, the J call TRBJ1-5, with D tentatively TRBD1 (5 bases). Germline V gene sequence: CDR1 SGHKS, CDR2 YYEKEE (reference sequence). V lost 7 bases to trimming and J lost 3 bases, with 17 bases between them. The length of the CDR3 is 15 residues.

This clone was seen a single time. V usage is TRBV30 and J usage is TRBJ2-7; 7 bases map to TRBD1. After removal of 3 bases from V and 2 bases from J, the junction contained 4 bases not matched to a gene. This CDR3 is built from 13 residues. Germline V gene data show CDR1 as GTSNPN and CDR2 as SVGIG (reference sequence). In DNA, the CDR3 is TGTGCCTGGAGCCGAGGGGGCCCCTACGAGCAGTACTTC. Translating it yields CAWSRGGPYEQYF.

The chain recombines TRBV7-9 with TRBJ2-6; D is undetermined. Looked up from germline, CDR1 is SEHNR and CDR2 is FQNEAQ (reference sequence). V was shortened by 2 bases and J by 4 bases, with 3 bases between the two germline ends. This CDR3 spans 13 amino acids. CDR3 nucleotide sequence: TGTGCCAGCAGCTTAATAGGGGCCAACGTCCTGACTTTC. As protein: CASSLIGANVLTF.

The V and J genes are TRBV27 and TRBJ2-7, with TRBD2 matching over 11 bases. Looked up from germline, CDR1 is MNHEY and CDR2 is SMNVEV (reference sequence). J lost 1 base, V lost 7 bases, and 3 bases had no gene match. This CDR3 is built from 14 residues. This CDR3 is CASTSGRQSYEQYF. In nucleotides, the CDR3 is TGTGCCAGCACTAGCGGGAGGCAATCCTACGAGCAGTACTTC.

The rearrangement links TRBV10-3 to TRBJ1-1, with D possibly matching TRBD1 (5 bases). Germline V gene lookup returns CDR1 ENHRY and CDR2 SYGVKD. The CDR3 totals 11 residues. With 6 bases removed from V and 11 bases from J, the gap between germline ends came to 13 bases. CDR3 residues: CAISIQDMAFF. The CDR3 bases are TGTGCCATCAGCATACAGGATATGGCTTTCTTT.

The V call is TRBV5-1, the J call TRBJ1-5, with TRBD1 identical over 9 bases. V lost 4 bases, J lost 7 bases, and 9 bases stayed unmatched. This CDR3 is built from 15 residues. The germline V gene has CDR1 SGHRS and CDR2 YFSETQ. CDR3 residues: CASSLTGTGNQPQHF. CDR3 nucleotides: TGCGCCAGCAGCCTGACCGGGACAGGGAACCAGCCCCAGCATTTT. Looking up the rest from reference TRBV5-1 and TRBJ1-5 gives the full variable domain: KAGVTQTPRYLIKTRGQQVTLSCSPISGHRSVSWYQQTPGQGLQFLFEYFSETQRNKGNFPGRFSGRQFSNSRSEMNVSTLELGDSALYLCASSLTGTGNQPQHFGDGTRLSIL.

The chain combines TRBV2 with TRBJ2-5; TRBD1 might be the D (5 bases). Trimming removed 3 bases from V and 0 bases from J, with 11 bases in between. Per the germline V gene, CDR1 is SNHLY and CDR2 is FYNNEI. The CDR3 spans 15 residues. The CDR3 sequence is CASSDAGIYQETQYF. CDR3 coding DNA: TGTGCCAGCAGTGATGCAGGGATCTACCAAGAGACCCAGTACTTC. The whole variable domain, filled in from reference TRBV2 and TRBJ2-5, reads EPEVTQTPSHQVTQMGQEVILRCVPISNHLYFYWYRQILGQKVEFLVSFYNNEISEKSEIFDDQFSVERPDGSNFTLKIRSTKLEDSAMYFCASSDAGIYQETQYFGPGTRLLVL.

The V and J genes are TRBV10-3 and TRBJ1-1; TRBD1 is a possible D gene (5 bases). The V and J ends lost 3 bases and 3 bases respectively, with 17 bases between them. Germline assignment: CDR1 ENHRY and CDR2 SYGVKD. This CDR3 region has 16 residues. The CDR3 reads CAISDSRGRRDTEAFF. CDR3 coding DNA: TGTGCCATCAGTGATTCTCGGGGCCGGAGGGACACTGAAGCTTTCTTT.

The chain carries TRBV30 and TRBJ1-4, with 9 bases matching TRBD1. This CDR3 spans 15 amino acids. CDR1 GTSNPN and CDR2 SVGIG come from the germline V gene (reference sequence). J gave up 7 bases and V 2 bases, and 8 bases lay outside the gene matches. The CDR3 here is CAWSMGQGSGEKLFF. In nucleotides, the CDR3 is TGTGCCTGGAGTATGGGACAGGGAAGTGGTGAAAAACTGTTTTTT.

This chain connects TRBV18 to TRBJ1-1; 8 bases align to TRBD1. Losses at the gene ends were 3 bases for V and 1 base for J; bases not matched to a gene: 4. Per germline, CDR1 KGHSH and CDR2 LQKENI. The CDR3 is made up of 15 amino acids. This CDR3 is CASSPGQGRNTEAFF. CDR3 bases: TGTGCCAGCTCACCCGGACAGGGAAGGAACACTGAAGCTTTCTTT.

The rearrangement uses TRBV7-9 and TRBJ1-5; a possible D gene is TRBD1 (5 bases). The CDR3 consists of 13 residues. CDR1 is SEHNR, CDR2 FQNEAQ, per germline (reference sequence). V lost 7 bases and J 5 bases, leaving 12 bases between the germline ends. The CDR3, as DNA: TGTGCCAGCACCCTCCAAGGGGATCAGCCCCAGCATTTT. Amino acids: CASTLQGDQPQHF.

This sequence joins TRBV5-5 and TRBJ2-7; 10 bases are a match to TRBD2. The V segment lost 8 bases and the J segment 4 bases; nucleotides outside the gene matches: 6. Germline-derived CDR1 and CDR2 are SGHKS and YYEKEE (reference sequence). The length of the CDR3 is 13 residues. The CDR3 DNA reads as TGTGCCAGTCAGCTAGCGGGAGCTTACGAGCAGTACTTC. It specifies CASQLAGAYEQYF.

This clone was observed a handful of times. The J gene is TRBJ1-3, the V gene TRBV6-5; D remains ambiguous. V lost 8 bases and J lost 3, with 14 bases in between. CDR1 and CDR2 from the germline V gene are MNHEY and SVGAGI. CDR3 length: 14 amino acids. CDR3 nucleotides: TGTGCCAGCGGCCCTCCCGGGATTGGAAACACCATATATTTT. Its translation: CASGPPGIGNTIYF.

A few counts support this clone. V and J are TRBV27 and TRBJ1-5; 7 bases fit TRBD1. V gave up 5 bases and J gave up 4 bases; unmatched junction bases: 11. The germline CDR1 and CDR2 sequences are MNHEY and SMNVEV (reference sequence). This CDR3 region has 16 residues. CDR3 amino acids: CASSVHGAGGNQPQHF. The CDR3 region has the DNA TGTGCCAGCAGTGTCCACGGGGCAGGGGGAAATCAGCCCCAGCATTTT.

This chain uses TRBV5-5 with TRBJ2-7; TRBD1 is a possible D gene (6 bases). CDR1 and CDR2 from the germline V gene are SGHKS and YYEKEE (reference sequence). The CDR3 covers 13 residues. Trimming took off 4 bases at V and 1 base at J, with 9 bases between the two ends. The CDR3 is CASSPTGSYEQYF. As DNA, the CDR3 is TGTGCCAGCAGCCCGACAGGATCCTACGAGCAGTACTTC.

The CDR3 DNA is TGCGCCAGCAGCCTTGGACTAGCGGGATCCCCCACTGGGGAGCTGTTTTTT. It is translated as CASSLGLAGSPTGELFF. This sequence joins TRBV4-1 and TRBJ2-2, with 12 bases identical to TRBD2. V dropped 4 bases and J dropped 8; count of bases not matched to a gene: 11. Germline CDR1 MGHRA, CDR2 YSYEKL. The CDR3 runs 17 residues.

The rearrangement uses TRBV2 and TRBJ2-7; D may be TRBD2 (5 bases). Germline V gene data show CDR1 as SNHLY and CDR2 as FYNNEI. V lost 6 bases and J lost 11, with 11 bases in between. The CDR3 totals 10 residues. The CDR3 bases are TGTGCCAGCAGAGTCTCGAGGGAGTACTTC. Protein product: CASRVSREYF.

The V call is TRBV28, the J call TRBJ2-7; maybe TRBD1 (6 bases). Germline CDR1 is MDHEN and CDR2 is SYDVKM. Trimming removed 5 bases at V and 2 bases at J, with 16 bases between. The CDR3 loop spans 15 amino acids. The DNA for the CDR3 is TGTGCCAGCAGTACTTCAGGGTGGGGGCCCTACGAGCAGTACTTC. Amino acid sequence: CASSTSGWGPYEQYF.